This record concerns one T cell receptor (beta chain) sequence. Together with a sample-barcoded 5' primer, a J-beta primer mix was included in a second PCR lasting roughly 6 to 12 cycles. Each CDR3 protein is one row after TCRdb ran MiXCR on the 5' RACE reads. Of 780,000 or so distinct CDR3 sequences listed, just over 55% were seen once; the top ten hold more than 25%. This sample was included in a study of blood T cells in healthy people across ages. The CDR3 is made up of 13 amino acids. CDR1 SGHTA and CDR2 FQGNSA come from the germline V gene. The germline V and J ends were trimmed by 5 bases and 8 bases, with 13 bases remaining between them.

This chain uses TRBV7-2 with TRBJ2-1; D remains unclear. The sample consisted of blood. The sequence came from a man aged 35 to 55 in good health. CDR3 bases: TGTGCCAGCAGCCGCCCGGGTTTGCATGAGCAGTTCTTC. Translating it yields CASSRPGLHEQFF.